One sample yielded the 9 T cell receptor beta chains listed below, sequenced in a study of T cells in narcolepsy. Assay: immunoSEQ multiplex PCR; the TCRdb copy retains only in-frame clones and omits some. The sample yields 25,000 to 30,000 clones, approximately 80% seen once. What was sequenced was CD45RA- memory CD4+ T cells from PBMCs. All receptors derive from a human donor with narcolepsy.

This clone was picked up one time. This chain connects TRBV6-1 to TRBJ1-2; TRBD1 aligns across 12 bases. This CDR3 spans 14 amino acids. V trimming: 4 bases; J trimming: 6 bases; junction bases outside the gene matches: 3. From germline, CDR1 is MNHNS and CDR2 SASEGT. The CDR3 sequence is CASSGDRGRDGYTF. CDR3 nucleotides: TGTGCCAGCAGTGGGGACAGGGGGCGCGATGGCTACACCTTC.

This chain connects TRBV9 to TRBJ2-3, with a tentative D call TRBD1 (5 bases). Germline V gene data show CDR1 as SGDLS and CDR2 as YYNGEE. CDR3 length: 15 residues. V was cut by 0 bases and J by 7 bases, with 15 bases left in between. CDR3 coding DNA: TGTGCCAGCAGCGTAGTTTCGACAGATGGGAATACGCAGTATTTT. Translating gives CASSVVSTDGNTQYF.

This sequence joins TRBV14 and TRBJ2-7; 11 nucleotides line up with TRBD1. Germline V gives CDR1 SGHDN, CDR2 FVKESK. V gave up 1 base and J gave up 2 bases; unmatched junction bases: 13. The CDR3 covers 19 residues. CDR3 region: CASSQVLGTGGRIAYEQYF. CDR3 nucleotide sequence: TGTGCCAGCAGCCAAGTCCTCGGGACAGGGGGACGAATTGCCTACGAGCAGTACTTC.

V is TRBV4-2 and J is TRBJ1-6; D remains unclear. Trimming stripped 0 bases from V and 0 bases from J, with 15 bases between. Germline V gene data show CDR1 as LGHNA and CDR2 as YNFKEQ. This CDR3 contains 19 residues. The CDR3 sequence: CASSQEYARDTSYNSPLHF. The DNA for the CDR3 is TGTGCCAGCAGCCAAGAGTACGCCAGAGACACCTCCTATAATTCACCCCTCCACTTT.

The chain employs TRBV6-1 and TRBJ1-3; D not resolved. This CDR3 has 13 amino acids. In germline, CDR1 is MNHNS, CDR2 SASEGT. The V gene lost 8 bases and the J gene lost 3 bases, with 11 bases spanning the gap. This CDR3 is CASVPSSGNTIYF. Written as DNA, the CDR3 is TGTGCCAGCGTACCCTCGAGTGGAAACACCATATATTTT.

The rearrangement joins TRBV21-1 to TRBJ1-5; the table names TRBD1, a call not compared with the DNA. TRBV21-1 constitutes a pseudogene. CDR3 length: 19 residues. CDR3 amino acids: CASIAAEGYQGAVNQPQHF. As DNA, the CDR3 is TGTGCCAGCATCGCAGCAGAAGGATACCAGGGGGCCGTCAATCAGCCCCAGCATTTT.

The CDR3 protein is CASRDGTQGYTF. For the CDR3, the DNA is TGTGCCAGCAGAGATGGGACCCAGGGCTACACCTTC. The chain employs TRBV6-6 and TRBJ1-2; D is perhaps TRBD1 (5 bases). This CDR3 spans 12 amino acids. Trimming cost V 6 bases and J 8 bases, with 13 bases left between them. CDR1 is MNHNY and CDR2 is SVGAGI in the germline V gene (reference sequence).

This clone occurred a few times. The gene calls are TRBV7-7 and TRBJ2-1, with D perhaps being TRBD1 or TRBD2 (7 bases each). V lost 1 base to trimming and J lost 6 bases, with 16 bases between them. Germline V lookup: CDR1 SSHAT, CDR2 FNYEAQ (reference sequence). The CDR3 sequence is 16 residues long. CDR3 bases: TGTGCCAGCAGCTTAGGAGCAGGGGGGGTCTTCAATGAGCAGTTCTTC. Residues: CASSLGAGGVFNEQFF. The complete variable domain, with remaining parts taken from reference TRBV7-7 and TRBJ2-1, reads GAGVSQSPRYKVTKRGQDVTLRCDPISSHATLYWYQQALGQGPEFLTYFNYEAQPDKSGLPSDRFSAERPEGSISTLTIQRTEQRDSAMYRCASSLGAGGVFNEQFFGPGTRLTVL.

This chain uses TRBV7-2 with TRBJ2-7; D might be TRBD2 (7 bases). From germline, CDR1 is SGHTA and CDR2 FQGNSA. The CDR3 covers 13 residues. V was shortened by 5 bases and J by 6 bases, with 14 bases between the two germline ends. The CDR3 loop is CASSRDRGAEQYF. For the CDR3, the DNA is TGTGCCAGCAGCAGGGACCGGGGGGCCGAGCAGTACTTC.